This T cell receptor (beta chain) was found in a study of cytomegalovirus exposure and HLA in healthy donors. A multiplex PCR was run with 60 Vbeta primers and 13 Jbeta primers. The repertoire was sequenced with immunoSEQ multiplex PCR; TCRdb's copy has only in-frame clones and lacks some. The sample holds 130,000 to 150,000 clones, around 72% seen once. Deletions cut 1 base from V and 6 bases from J, with 12 bases between. CDR1 and CDR2 (germline): LGHNA, YSLEER. This CDR3 has 15 amino acids. V usage is TRBV4-3 and J usage is TRBJ2-2; D remains unclear. The sequenced sample consisted of PBMCs. This sequence was found in a man aged 40-49 years in good health and CMV-seronegative. The DNA of the CDR3 is TGCGCCAGCAGCCAAGGAGAGTACCAGGCCGGGGAGCTGTTTTTT. It yields the protein CASSQGEYQAGELFF.